This TCR beta chain is from a study of CD8+ T cells in alopecia areata (dated by TCRdb to between 2018 and 2020). For context, the study as a whole: The treated patients took part in an open-label pilot trial in which moderate-to-severe alopecia areata was treated with oral tofacitinib at 5 to 10 mg twice daily. Scalp tissue and sorted CD4+ and CD8+ peripheral blood T cells from patchy and totalis/universalis alopecia areata patients and from healthy controls were covered by human TCRbeta sequencing. Scalp clonality was compared across normal scalp (n=4), patchy alopecia areata scalp (n=8), and alopecia totalis/universalis scalp (n=8). Tofacitinib was administered for 6 to 18 months, and 6 months of follow-up off drug were then conducted to assess delayed response and recurrence. RNA was extracted with the PAXgene miRNA kit for fixed scalp, the miRNeasy kit for PBMCs, and the RNeasy kit for mouse skin. TCRbeta CDR3 regions were amplified by immunoSEQ multiplex PCR with 35 Vbeta forward and 13 Jbeta reverse primers. High-throughput TCRbeta sequencing was used to examine T cell clonal expansion in alopecia areata in both the C3H/HeJ mouse model and human patients. Tofacitinib-treated patients had biopsies at baseline and at 4 and 24 weeks of treatment, with a later scalp biopsy in several patients. The SALT score, which quantifies the percentage of affected scalp surface area, was used to measure disease severity in treated patients.

The library was prepared using the immunoSEQ multiplex PCR assay. RNA was extracted from all samples and reverse transcribed into cDNA as template for TCR sequencing. First-strand cDNA was synthesized using SuperScript III with a 2:1 mix of oligo-dT and random hexamers. A synthetic immune receptor repertoire was used to assess amplification bias, and residual bias was removed computationally. The authors' analysis ran thus. After raw reads were preprocessed to remove errors, the CDR3 was defined following IMGT conventions as running from the conserved cysteine to phenylalanine. Clonality was computed as 1 minus the Shannon entropy, with the entropy normalized by log2 of the number of productive unique TCRs. Scalp TCRbeta sequences were cross-referenced with sorted blood CD4 and CD8 repertoires so that the CD4 or CD8 identity of scalp clones could be inferred. TCRdb provides this immuneACCESS table in a form limited to in-frame rearrangements. Some clones are lacking; in checked studies, under half of them reflect an unresolved V gene, and why the rest are absent is not known. V and J calls plus clone size are reproduced from that table; the DNA served to infer D and trimming. Recorded for this sample are 150,000 to 200,000 clones; 60% of them occurred a single time. The biggest ten clones account for just over 1% of the sample.

Broad study findings and their caveats: Many expanded lesional clones were found to persist in scalp and blood during tofacitinib treatment, and relapse after treatment cessation may be partly explained by this persistence. With tofacitinib, both scalp clonality and the number of expanded CD8+ clones among the top 100 scalp clones went down significantly. Because the treated cohort was small and included a single nonresponder, larger studies are needed to assess links between baseline CD8+ expansion and response. Compared with normal scalp, lesional scalp had higher clonality and more expanded CD8+ clones, particularly in alopecia totalis/universalis, a pattern that suggests antigenic drive. Shared TCR sequences between patients were less evident than in mice, which may be partly attributable to HLA diversity in the patient population. Scalp TCR repertoire analysis is complicated because resident alphabeta T cells in normal human skin are also sequenced, whereas mouse skin is dominated by gammadelta T cells.

V lost 6 bases and J lost 0 bases; the stretch between them is 9 bases long. The CDR3 has 14 amino acids, counting the end cysteine and phenylalanine. The sequence is cut down to CDR3 DNA, 42 bases in frame from base 1. From a lookup of the germline V gene, CDR1 and CDR2 are SQVTM and ANQGSEA. Comment on this clone: Its antigen specificity is not known. The sample holds no much larger clone one base away, and base qualities are not on file.

The label giving this sample's time point can be read as: 20 to 30 weeks on oral tofacitinib. What this sample's treatment or condition label stands for: oral pan-JAK inhibitor, 5-10 mg twice daily. Lesional scalp punch biopsies and peripheral blood were collected from alopecia areata patients. PBMCs were isolated by density centrifugation and stained for CD3, CD4 and CD8, after which CD4+ and CD8+ T cells were sorted on a FACSAria. The chain is encoded by TRBV29-1 joined to TRBJ2-6; confidence is insufficient to name the D gene. The TCR was taken from a human donor with alopecia areata. The material was CD4+ T cells sorted from blood, obtained at week 24, from a patient treated with tofacitinib. The nucleotide sequence reads TGCAGCGTCGACGGCACCTCTGGGGCCAACGTCCTGACTTTC. This gives the protein CSVDGTSGANVLTF.